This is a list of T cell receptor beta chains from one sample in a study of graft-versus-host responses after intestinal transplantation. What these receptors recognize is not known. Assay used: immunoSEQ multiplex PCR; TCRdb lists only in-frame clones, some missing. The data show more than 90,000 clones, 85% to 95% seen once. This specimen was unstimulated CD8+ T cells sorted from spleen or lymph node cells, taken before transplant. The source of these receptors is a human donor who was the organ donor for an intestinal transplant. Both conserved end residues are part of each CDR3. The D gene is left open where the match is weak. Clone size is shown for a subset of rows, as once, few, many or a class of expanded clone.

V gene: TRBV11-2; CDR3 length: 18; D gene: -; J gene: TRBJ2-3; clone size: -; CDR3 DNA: TGTGCCAGCAGCTTAAATCTGGCGGGGGCGAGGCGCACAGATACGCAGTATTTT; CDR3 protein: CASSLNLAGARRTDTQYF
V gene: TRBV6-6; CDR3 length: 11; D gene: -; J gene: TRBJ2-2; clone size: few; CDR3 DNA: TGTGCCAGCAGTTACCCCGGGGAGCTGTTTTTT; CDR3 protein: CASSYPGELFF
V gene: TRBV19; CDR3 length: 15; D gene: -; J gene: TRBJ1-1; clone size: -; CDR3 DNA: TGTGCCAGTAGTCGACACAACCCCATGAACACTGAAGCTTTCTTT; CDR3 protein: CASSRHNPMNTEAFF
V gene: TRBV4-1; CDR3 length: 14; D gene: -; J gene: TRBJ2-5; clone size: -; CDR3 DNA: TGCGCCAGCAGCCAAGACCGGGGGAGGGAGACCCAGTACTTC; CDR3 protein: CASSQDRGRETQYF
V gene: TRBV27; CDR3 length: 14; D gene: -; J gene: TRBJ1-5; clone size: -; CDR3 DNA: TGTGCCAGCAGTTTATCCCGGGACAATCAGCCCCAGCATTTT; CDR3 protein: CASSLSRDNQPQHF
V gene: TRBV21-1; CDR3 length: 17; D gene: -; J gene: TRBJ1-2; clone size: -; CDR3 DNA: TGTGCCAGCAGCACTCACCGGGACAGGGAAATGGACTATGGCTACACCTTC; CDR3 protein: CASSTHRDREMDYGYTF
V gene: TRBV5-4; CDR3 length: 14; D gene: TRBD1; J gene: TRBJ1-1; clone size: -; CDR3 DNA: TGTGCCAGCAGCCATGACAGGGCGAACACTGAAGCTTTCTTT; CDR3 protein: CASSHDRANTEAFF
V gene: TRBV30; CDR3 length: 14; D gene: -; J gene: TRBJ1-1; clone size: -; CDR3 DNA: TGTGCCTGGGATTCGGGGGTGATGAACACTGAAGCTTTCTTT; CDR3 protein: CAWDSGVMNTEAFF
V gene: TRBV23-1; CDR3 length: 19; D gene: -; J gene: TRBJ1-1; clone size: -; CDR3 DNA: TGCGCCAGCAGTCAATCCCCACTCCGGGCCGGAGCAATGAACACTGAAGCTTTCTTT; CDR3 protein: CASSQSPLRAGAMNTEAFF
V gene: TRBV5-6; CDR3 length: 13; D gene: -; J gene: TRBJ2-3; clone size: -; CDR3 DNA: TGTGCCAGCAGCGACCCGATTGGGGATACGCAGTATTTT; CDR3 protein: CASSDPIGDTQYF
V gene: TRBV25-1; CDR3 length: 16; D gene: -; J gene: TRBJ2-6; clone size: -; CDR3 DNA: TGTGCCAGCAGTGAATGGGAGGTCTCTGGGGCCAACGTCCTGACTTTC; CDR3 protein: CASSEWEVSGANVLTF
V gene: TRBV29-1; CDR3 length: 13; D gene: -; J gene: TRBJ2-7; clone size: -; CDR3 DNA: TGCAGCGTGGAAATAGGCAGCTCCTACGAGCAGTACTTC; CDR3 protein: CSVEIGSSYEQYF
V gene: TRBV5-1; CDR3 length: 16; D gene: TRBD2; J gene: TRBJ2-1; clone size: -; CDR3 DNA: TGCACCAGCAGCGTGACGGGACTAGCGGTGTACAATGAGCAGTTCTTC; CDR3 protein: CTSSVTGLAVYNEQFF
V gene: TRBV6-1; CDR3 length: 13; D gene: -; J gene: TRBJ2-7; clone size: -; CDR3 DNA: TGTGCCAGCAGGGCCCCGACATCCTACGAGCAGTACTTC; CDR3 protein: CASRAPTSYEQYF
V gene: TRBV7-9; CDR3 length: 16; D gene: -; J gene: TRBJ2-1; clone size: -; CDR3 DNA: TGTGCCAGCAGCTTAGGCAGGGCGCCCCCATACAATGAGCAGTTCTTC; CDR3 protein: CASSLGRAPPYNEQFF
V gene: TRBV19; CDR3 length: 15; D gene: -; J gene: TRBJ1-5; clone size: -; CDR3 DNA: TGTGCCAGTAGCTGGGGAGGGTCTGGGAATCAGCCCCAGCATTTT; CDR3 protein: CASSWGGSGNQPQHF
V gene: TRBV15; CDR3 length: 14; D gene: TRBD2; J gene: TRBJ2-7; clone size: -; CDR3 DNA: TGTGCCACCAGCAGAGGAGCGGGACTAAACGAGCAGTACTTC; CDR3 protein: CATSRGAGLNEQYF
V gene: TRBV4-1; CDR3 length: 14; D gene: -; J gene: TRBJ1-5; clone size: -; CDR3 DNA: TGTGCCAGCAGCCAAGGGGAGGGGAATCAGCCCCAGCATTTT; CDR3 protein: CASSQGEGNQPQHF
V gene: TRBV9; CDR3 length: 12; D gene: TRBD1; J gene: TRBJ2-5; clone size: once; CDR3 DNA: TGTGCCAGCAGCGGACAGGGGGAGACCCAGTACTTC; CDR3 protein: CASSGQGETQYF
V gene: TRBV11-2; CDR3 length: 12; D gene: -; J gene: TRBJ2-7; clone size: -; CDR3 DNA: TGTGCCAGCAGCAGATCCGGGTACGAGCAGTACTTC; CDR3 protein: CASSRSGYEQYF
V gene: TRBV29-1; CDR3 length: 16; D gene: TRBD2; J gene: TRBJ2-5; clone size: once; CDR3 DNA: TGCAGCGTTGAAGATCAGGAGCGGGGGATCGAAGAGACCCAGTACTTC; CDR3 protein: CSVEDQERGIEETQYF
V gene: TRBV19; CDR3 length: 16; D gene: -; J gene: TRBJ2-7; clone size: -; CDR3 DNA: TGTGCCAGTAGTATAGCCGTCGGGCAGGGAACTCGCGAGCAGTACTTC; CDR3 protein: CASSIAVGQGTREQYF
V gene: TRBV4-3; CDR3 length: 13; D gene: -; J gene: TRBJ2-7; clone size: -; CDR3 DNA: TGCGCCAGCAGCGGGACATTGTCCTACGAGCAGTACTTC; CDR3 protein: CASSGTLSYEQYF
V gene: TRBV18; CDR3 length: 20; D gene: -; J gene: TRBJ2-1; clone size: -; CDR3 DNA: TGTGCCAGCTCATCCCTTCAGGTTTCCTCCCTAGGAAGTCCGCAGGATGAGCAGTTCTTC; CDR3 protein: CASSSLQVSSLGSPQDEQFF
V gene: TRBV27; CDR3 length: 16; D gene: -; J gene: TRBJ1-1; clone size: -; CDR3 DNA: TGTGCCAGCAGTCAATACTCGGGACGCCCCGGGACTGAAGCTTTCTTT; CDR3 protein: CASSQYSGRPGTEAFF
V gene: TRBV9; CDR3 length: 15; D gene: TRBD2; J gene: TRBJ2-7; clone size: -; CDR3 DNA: TGTGCCAGCAGCGTAGAGCGGGAGGGCCCCAACGAGCAGTACTTC; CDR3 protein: CASSVEREGPNEQYF